This T cell receptor (beta chain) is from a study of technical replicates of blood from several donors. The ends lost 0 bases at V and 6 bases at J; junction bases unmatched: 12. The germline V gene encodes CDR1 MGHRA and CDR2 YSYEKL. The CDR3 sequence is 18 residues long. This clone was observed once. Produced via immunoSEQ multiplex PCR; TCRdb's table is partial and in-frame only. Counted here are more than 75,000 clones, about 92% occurring once; the ten biggest clones make up roughly 0.25%. The J gene is TRBJ2-2, the V gene TRBV4-1; the match to TRBD1 covers 8 bases. The source is a human donor in good health. Material: T cells isolated from PBMCs. CDR3 in DNA: TGCGCCAGCAGCCAAGAGAGGTTATCCCGGACAGGGCCCGGGGAGCTGTTTTTT. This sequence encodes CASSQERLSRTGPGELFF.